The rows below give T cell receptor beta chains drawn from one sample of a study of monozygotic twins with inflammatory bowel disease. TCRdb reprocessed the 5' RACE reads and stores each CDR3 protein as one record, lacking DNA. In all, the sample yields some 440,000 distinct CDR3 sequences. The sample taken for sequencing was blood. These TCRs come from a human donor with ulcerative colitis or Crohn's disease, or a healthy co-twin of an affected twin (not recorded which). The CDR3 runs from the conserved cysteine through the conserved F or W.

J gene: TRBJ2-3
V gene: TRBV6-5
CDR3 protein: CASSSTGTSVTSTDTQYF

J gene: TRBJ2-7
V gene: TRBV29-1
CDR3 protein: CSVGGALEQYF

J gene: TRBJ1-2
V gene: TRBV5-1
CDR3 protein: CASTGDNYGYTF

J gene: TRBJ2-7
V gene: TRBV20-1
CDR3 protein: CSAKGPEPWQYF

J gene: TRBJ1-4
V gene: TRBV7-2
CDR3 protein: CASSSSGTQEKLFF

J gene: TRBJ2-4
V gene: TRBV5-1
CDR3 protein: CASSLGSGNIQYF

J gene: TRBJ1-5
V gene: TRBV19
CDR3 protein: CASSSWTGASNQPQHF

J gene: TRBJ2-1
V gene: TRBV5-6
CDR3 protein: CASSPPLASYNEQFF

J gene: TRBJ2-7
V gene: TRBV5-1
CDR3 protein: CASSLQGNVYEQYF

J gene: TRBJ2-2
V gene: TRBV6-1
CDR3 protein: CASRTGQGYTGELFF

J gene: TRBJ2-4
V gene: TRBV21-1
CDR3 protein: CASSKGAGDAKNIQYF

J gene: TRBJ2-1
V gene: TRBV5-1
CDR3 protein: CASSPGTAFSASYNEQFF

J gene: TRBJ2-5
V gene: TRBV7-2
CDR3 protein: CASSLEAGTETQYF

J gene: TRBJ2-3
V gene: TRBV15
CDR3 protein: CATSSRDRRTDTQYF

J gene: TRBJ2-6
V gene: TRBV6-1
CDR3 protein: CASSEQSYYSGANVLTF

J gene: TRBJ2-7
V gene: TRBV12-2
CDR3 protein: CASRFSGMKDTSYEQYF

J gene: TRBJ1-1
V gene: TRBV3-1
CDR3 protein: CASSSRGAGGGTEAFF

J gene: TRBJ2-7
V gene: TRBV6-5
CDR3 protein: CASSNDRTYEQYF

J gene: TRBJ1-1
V gene: TRBV5-1
CDR3 protein: CASSFRGRNTEAFF

J gene: TRBJ1-1
V gene: TRBV12-3/TRBV12-4
CDR3 protein: CASSSPLQGKDTEAFF

J gene: TRBJ1-1
V gene: TRBV20-1
CDR3 protein: CSAPGNPGMNTEAFF

J gene: TRBJ2-1
V gene: TRBV30
CDR3 protein: CAWRMWGSRVGGNEQFF

J gene: TRBJ1-2
V gene: TRBV20-1
CDR3 protein: CSARDSVLPNTF

J gene: TRBJ1-4
V gene: TRBV5-5
CDR3 protein: CASRFGTDHEKLFF

J gene: TRBJ1-1
V gene: TRBV20-1
CDR3 protein: CSARRGTSKRGTEAFF

J gene: TRBJ2-7
V gene: TRBV27
CDR3 protein: CASSLLYSTLNYEQYF

J gene: TRBJ1-2
V gene: TRBV12-5
CDR3 protein: CASGFSTGALNYGYTF

J gene: TRBJ1-2
V gene: TRBV20-1
CDR3 protein: CSARDPGRTNYGYTF

J gene: TRBJ2-7
V gene: TRBV7-9
CDR3 protein: CASSLLMLGSTYEQYF

J gene: TRBJ1-1
V gene: TRBV12-3/TRBV12-4
CDR3 protein: CASIPGEGYTEAFF

J gene: TRBJ2-3
V gene: TRBV6-5
CDR3 protein: CASRQGTDTQYF

J gene: TRBJ2-7
V gene: TRBV29-1
CDR3 protein: CSVVGSRNNYEQYF

J gene: TRBJ1-1
V gene: TRBV7-2
CDR3 protein: CASSLAPGQGFGGF

J gene: TRBJ2-1
V gene: TRBV7-9
CDR3 protein: CASSLLSGAAYNEQFF

J gene: TRBJ1-2
V gene: TRBV6-6
CDR3 protein: CASSYRDYGYTF

J gene: TRBJ2-1
V gene: TRBV24-1
CDR3 protein: CATSDPRALKGDEQFF

J gene: TRBJ2-2
V gene: TRBV10-3
CDR3 protein: CAISERVQTVGELFF

J gene: TRBJ2-7
V gene: TRBV12-3/TRBV12-4
CDR3 protein: CASSRESYEQYF

J gene: TRBJ2-6
V gene: TRBV20-1
CDR3 protein: CSASIIQGSRGANVLTF

J gene: TRBJ1-1
V gene: TRBV12-3/TRBV12-4
CDR3 protein: CASTEALNTEAFF

J gene: TRBJ2-7
V gene: TRBV7-8
CDR3 protein: CASSLVSGQSGEQYF

J gene: TRBJ1-6
V gene: TRBV4-1
CDR3 protein: CASSHAAGQTYSPLHF

J gene: TRBJ1-5
V gene: TRBV6-2/TRBV6-3
CDR3 protein: CASSRDSPGLHQPQHF

J gene: TRBJ2-7
V gene: TRBV20-1
CDR3 protein: CSAHKRGQYEQYF

J gene: TRBJ1-1
V gene: TRBV29-1
CDR3 protein: CSVKGVLNTEAFF

J gene: TRBJ2-7
V gene: TRBV5-1
CDR3 protein: CASRPTGAAYEQYF

J gene: TRBJ2-2
V gene: TRBV5-1
CDR3 protein: CASSLVGRAGGELFF

J gene: TRBJ2-2
V gene: TRBV6-1
CDR3 protein: CASTQGGQGNTGELFF

J gene: TRBJ2-1
V gene: TRBV5-6
CDR3 protein: CASSPEVGDSYNEQFF

J gene: TRBJ2-3
V gene: TRBV7-2
CDR3 protein: CASSLLTGEVDTQYF

J gene: TRBJ2-7
V gene: TRBV7-8
CDR3 protein: CASSSPPAGSSYEQYF

J gene: TRBJ1-1
V gene: TRBV19
CDR3 protein: CATTPFGLMNTEAFF

J gene: TRBJ2-1
V gene: TRBV6-1
CDR3 protein: CASRIQGANYNEQFF

J gene: TRBJ2-7
V gene: TRBV15
CDR3 protein: CATSPGLDYEQYF

J gene: TRBJ1-1
V gene: TRBV20-1
CDR3 protein: CSALQSRVTEAFF

J gene: TRBJ2-1
V gene: TRBV7-8
CDR3 protein: CASSFPLAGGGNEQFF